The clone carrying this TCR beta chain was found a few times. Researchers tagged individual cDNA molecules with unique molecular identifiers. One entry per CDR3 protein, called by TCRdb with MiXCR from the 5' RACE reads. The sample records about 20,000 distinct CDR3 sequences, about 5.7% being singletons. CDR3 length: 15 amino acids. Germline loops: CDR1 LNHNV, CDR2 YYDKDF (reference sequence). V shed 0 bases and J 5 bases; nucleotides not matched to a gene: 6. This sample was included in a study of early T cells in non-severe SARS-CoV-2 infection. This specimen was whole blood, taken at baseline. The receptor was isolated from an adult who was a healthcare worker with PCR-confirmed SARS-CoV-2 infection or an uninfected control (not recorded which). The J gene is TRBJ2-5, the V gene TRBV15, with 7 nucleotides matching TRBD1. CDR3 nucleotides: TGTGCCACCAGCAGAGAAGCGACAGGGTTTGAGACCCAGTACTTC. Translating it yields CATSREATGFETQYF.